Listed below are T cell receptor beta chains from one sample, sequenced in a study of blood T cells in healthy people across ages. TCRdb re-analysed the 5' RACE reads in MiXCR, keeping a single row per CDR3 protein. The sample consists of over 300,000 distinct CDR3 sequences, 45% to 65% of them appearing once. Sequencing input: blood. The receptors originated from a man in his sixties in good health. The CDR3 runs from the conserved cysteine through the conserved F or W. A D gene is named only where the DNA matches it firmly. A row's size may be missing; if present it is once, few, many or a size class.

clone_size	d_call	v_call	j_call	cdr3_aa	cdr3_nt
.	.	TRBV12-3/TRBV12-4	TRBJ1-5	CTSSSYLAGDNQPQHF	TGTACCAGCAGTTCTTATCTGGCAGGGGACAATCAGCCCCAGCATTTT
.	TRBD1	TRBV6-5	TRBJ1-6	CASSYSSPGQGEDYNSPLHF	TGTGCCAGCAGTTACTCGTCACCCGGACAGGGGGAGGACTATAATTCACCCCTCCACTTT
.	TRBD2	TRBV5-1	TRBJ2-1	CASAVRLAEYNEQFF	TGCGCCAGCGCTGTCAGGCTAGCGGAGTACAATGAGCAGTTCTTC
many	.	TRBV9	TRBJ2-5	CASSRGGSLVETQYF	TGTGCCAGCAGCCGAGGGGGGTCTTTGGTGGAGACCCAGTACTTC
.	.	TRBV12-3/TRBV12-4	TRBJ1-2	CASSFITGSNNYGYTF	TGTGCCAGCAGTTTTATCACAGGGAGTAATAACTATGGCTACACCTTC
.	TRBD2	TRBV7-2	TRBJ2-1	CASSLAIAGGTEQFF	TGTGCCAGCAGCTTAGCGATAGCGGGGGGGACGGAGCAGTTCTTC
few	TRBD2	TRBV7-2	TRBJ2-7	CASSYGTSDEQYF	TGTGCCAGCAGTTACGGGACTAGCGACGAGCAGTACTTC
.	TRBD2	TRBV6-5	TRBJ2-1	CASTRGRAGSYNEQFF	TGTGCCAGCACCCGTGGGAGGGCCGGCTCCTACAATGAGCAGTTCTTC
few	.	TRBV4-2	TRBJ2-1	CASSQEGSASYNEQFF	TGTGCCAGCAGCCAAGAGGGGAGCGCCTCCTACAATGAGCAGTTCTTC
.	.	TRBV20-1	TRBJ2-3	CSARDSLITDTQYF	TGCAGTGCTAGAGATTCCCTTATCACAGATACGCAGTATTTT
.	.	TRBV6-6	TRBJ2-5	CASSALKAYERYF	TGTGCCAGCAGTGCCCTAAAGGCATACGAGCGGTACTTC
few	.	TRBV12-3/TRBV12-4	TRBJ2-4	CASTSGYIQYF	TGTGCCAGCACGAGTGGGTACATTCAGTACTTC
few	TRBD2	TRBV6-4	TRBJ2-3	CASSESTSGGADTQYF	TGTGCCAGCAGTGAGTCGACTAGCGGGGGGGCAGATACGCAGTATTTT
few	TRBD1	TRBV7-9	TRBJ2-7	CASSSNPGQGPSYEQYF	TGTGCCAGCAGCTCCAACCCCGGACAGGGGCCTAGCTACGAGCAGTACTTC
.	.	TRBV9	TRBJ2-5	CASSLGSNRGFGGSGWKDEQYF	TGTGCCAGCAGCCTAGGATCCAATCGGGGGTTCGGGGGTAGCGGTTGGAAGGATGAGCAGTACTTC
many	.	TRBV4-1	TRBJ2-1	CASRQDSYRLNEQFF	TGCGCCAGCAGGCAGGACAGCTACCGTTTAAATGAGCAGTTCTTC
many	TRBD1	TRBV12-3/TRBV12-4	TRBJ2-2	CASRGQGSGELFF	TGTGCCAGCAGAGGACAGGGGTCCGGGGAGCTGTTTTTT
.	.	TRBV20-1	TRBJ2-7	CSARDGAGSHEQYF	TGCAGTGCTAGAGATGGGGCAGGGAGCCACGAGCAGTACTTC
few	TRBD1	TRBV5-5	TRBJ2-3	CASSLTGGDTQYF	TGTGCCAGCAGTCTGACAGGGGGAGATACGCAGTATTTT
.	.	TRBV5-1	TRBJ1-5	CASSSGEFNQPQHF	TGCGCCAGCAGTTCAGGGGAGTTCAATCAGCCCCAGCATTTT
.	.	TRBV24-1	TRBJ2-5	CATRDQGRETQYF	TGTGCCACCAGGGATCAGGGTCGCGAGACCCAGTACTTC
medium-sized	TRBD2	TRBV12-3/TRBV12-4	TRBJ2-3	CASRSGVVVDTQYF	TGTGCCAGCAGGAGCGGGGTCGTAGTGGATACGCAGTATTTT
once	.	TRBV3-1	TRBJ2-7	CASSLRTVNNEQYF	TGTGCCAGCAGCCTACGGACAGTCAACAATGAGCAGTACTTC